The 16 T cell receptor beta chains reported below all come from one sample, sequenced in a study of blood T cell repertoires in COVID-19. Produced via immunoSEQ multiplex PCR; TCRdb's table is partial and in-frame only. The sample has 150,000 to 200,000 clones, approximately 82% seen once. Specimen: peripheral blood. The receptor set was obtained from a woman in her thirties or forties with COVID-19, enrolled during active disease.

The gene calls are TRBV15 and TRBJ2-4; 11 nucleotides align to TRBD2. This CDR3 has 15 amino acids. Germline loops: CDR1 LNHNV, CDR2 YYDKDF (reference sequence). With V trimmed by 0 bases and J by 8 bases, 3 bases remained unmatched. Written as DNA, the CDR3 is TGTGCCACCAGCAGAGATACTAGCGGGGGAGACATTCAGTACTTC. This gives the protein CATSRDTSGGDIQYF.

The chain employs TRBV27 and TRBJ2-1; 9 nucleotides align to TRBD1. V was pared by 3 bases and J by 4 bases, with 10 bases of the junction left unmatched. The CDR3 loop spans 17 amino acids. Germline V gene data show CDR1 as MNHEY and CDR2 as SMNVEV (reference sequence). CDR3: CASSFLFAGTGYNEQFF. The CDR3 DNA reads TGTGCCAGCAGTTTTCTCTTCGCCGGGACAGGGTACAATGAGCAGTTCTTC.

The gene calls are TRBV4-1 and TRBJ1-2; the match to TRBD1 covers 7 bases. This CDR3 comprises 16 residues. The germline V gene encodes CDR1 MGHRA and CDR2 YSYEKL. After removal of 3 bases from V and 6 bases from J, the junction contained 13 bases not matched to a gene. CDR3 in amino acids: CASSHDGQAGGDGYTF. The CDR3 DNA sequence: TGCGCCAGCAGCCACGATGGACAGGCGGGGGGCGATGGCTACACCTTC.

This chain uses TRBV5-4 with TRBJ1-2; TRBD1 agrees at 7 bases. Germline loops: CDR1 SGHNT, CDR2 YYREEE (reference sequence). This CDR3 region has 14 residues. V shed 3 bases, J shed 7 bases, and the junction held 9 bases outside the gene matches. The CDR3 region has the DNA TGTGCCAGCAGCTCAACCGGGACAGAGGTTGGCTACACCTTC. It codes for CASSSTGTEVGYTF.

CDR3 coding DNA: TGTGCCAGCAGTACTAACCGACAGGCGGGTAGGACCCAGTACTTC. This codes for CASSTNRQAGRTQYF. This chain joins TRBV6-6 and TRBJ2-5, with D tentatively TRBD1 (6 bases). Germline V gene sequence: CDR1 MNHNY, CDR2 SVGAGI (reference sequence). Trimming took 5 bases from V and 7 from J, leaving 20 bases between them. The CDR3 is 15 amino acids.

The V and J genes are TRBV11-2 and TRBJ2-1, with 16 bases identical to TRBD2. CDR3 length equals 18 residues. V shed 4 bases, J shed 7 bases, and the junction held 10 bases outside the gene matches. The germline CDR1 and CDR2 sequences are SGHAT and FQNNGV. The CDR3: CASSSTGTSGRAVNEQFF. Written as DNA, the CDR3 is TGTGCCAGCAGCTCTACCGGGACTAGCGGGAGGGCCGTAAATGAGCAGTTCTTC.

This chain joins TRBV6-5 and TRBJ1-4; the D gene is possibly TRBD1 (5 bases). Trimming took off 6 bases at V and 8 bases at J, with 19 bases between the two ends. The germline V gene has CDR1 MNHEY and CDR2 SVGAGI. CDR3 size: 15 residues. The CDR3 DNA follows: TGTGCCAGCAGCCCAGGGAGCGGGGGGTTGGAAAAACTGTTTTTT. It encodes CASSPGSGGLEKLFF.

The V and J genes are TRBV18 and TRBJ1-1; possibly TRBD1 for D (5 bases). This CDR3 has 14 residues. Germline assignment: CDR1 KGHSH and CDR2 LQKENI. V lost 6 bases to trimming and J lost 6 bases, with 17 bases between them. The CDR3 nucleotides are TGTGCCAGCTCTCCTGGGGGGGGGAAAGCTGAAGCTTTCTTT. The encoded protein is CASSPGGGKAEAFF.

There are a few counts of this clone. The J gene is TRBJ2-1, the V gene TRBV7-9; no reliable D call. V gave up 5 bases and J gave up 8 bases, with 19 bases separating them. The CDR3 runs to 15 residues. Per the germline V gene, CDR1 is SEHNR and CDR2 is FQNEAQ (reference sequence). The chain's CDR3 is CASSLGRVSVYEQFF. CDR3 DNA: TGTGCCAGCAGCCTCGGCCGGGTTTCCGTCTATGAGCAGTTCTTC.

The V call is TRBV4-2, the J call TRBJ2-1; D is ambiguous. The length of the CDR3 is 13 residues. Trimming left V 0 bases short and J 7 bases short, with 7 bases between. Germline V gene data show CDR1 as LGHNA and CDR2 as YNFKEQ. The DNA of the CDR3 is TGTGCCAGCAGCCAAGACCCTAGAAATGAGCAGTTCTTC. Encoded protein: CASSQDPRNEQFF.

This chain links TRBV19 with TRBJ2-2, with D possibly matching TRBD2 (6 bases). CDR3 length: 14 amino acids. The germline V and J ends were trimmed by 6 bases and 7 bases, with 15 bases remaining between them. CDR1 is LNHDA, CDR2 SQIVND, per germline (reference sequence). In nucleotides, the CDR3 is TGTGCCAGTAGGACCCCTTGGGGGGTCGGGGAGCTGTTTTTT. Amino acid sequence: CASRTPWGVGELFF.

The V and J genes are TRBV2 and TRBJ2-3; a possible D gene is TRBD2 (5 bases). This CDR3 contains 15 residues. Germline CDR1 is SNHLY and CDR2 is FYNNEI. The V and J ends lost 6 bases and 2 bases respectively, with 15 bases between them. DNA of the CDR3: TGTGCCAGCAGCCCAAGATGGAGGAACACAGATACGCAGTATTTT. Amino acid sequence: CASSPRWRNTDTQYF.

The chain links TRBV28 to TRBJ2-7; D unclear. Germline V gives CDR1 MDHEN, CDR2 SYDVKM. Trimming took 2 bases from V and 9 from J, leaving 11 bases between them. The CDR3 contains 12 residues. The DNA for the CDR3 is TGTGCCAGCAGTTTAATTTGGAGCAGGCAGTACTTC. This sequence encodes CASSLIWSRQYF.

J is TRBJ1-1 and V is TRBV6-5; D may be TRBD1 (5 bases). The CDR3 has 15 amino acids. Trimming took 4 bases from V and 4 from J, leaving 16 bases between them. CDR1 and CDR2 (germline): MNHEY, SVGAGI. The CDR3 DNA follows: TGTGCCAGCAGTTTACAGGAATTTGAGGTCACTGAAGCTTTCTTT. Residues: CASSLQEFEVTEAFF.

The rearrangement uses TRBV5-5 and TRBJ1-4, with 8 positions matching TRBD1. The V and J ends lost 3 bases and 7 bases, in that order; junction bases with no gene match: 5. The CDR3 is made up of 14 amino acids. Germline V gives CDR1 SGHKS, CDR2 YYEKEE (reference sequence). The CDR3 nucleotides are TGTGCCAGCAGCTCAGGACAGGGTTTTGAAAAACTGTTTTTT. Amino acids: CASSSGQGFEKLFF.

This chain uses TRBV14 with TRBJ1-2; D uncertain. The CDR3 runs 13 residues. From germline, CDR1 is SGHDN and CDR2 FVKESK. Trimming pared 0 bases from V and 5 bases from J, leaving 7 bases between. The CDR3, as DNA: TGTGCCAGCAGCCAAGAATTTCAGTATGGCTACACCTTC. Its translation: CASSQEFQYGYTF. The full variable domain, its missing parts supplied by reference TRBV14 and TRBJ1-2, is EAGVTQFPSHSVIEKGQTVTLRCDPISGHDNLYWYRRVMGKEIKFLLHFVKESKQDESGMPNNRFLAERTGGTYSTLKVQPAELEDSGVYFCASSQEFQYGYTFGSGTRLTVV.